This TCR beta chain originates from a study of T cell responses to AZD1222 COVID-19 vaccine listed by TCRdb under 2021. The study in broad terms: TCR sequencing covered roughly 230 trial participants: 200 to 220 given two doses of AZD1222 and approximately 26 given two doses of MenACWY control vaccine. Trial participants were enrolled into age subgroups of 18-55, 56-69 and 70-plus years, which contained approximately 150, 28 and 58 TCR-sequenced participants, respectively. The paper's findings and limits, for the study overall: Participants were mostly white British, with more females than males. The authors suggested clonal diversity may have been underestimated. The vaccine-associated CD4 TCRs covered the entire spike protein, and the dominant responses fell in regions 160-218 and 743-854. The 56-69-year group was small, and its depth increase did not reach significance, likely because of low power. No day 14 peak-response samples were available, so repertoires were characterized only after the peak T cell response. After two AZD1222 doses, spike-specific TCR breadth and depth were significantly higher than at day 0 and than in MenACWY recipients. Only a handful of AZD1222 recipients were SARS-CoV-2 seropositive at baseline, limiting conclusions about previously exposed vaccinees. Reportedly, close to half of the unique spike-specific TCRs recognized epitopes lying outside the regions that are mutated in the B.1.351 and B.1.1.7 variants.

The CDR3 regions of human TCRbeta chains were analyzed by immunosequencing. On the authors' methods: Repertoire TCRs were matched against a reference library of SARS-CoV-2-specific TCRs generated with the MIRA antigen-specificity platform. Breadth was defined as the fraction of unique TCRs that were SARS-CoV-2-associated, and depth was defined as the fraction of total T cells that were SARS-CoV-2-associated. Each spike-specific TCR was assigned to its reactive spike region and to a CD4 or CD8 class using the MIRA data. Log10-transformed breadth and depth values were compared by one-way ANOVA with Sidak's multiple comparisons tests. Imported from immuneACCESS, the table was reduced by TCRdb to in-frame sequences with V and J called. These copies leave out some clones; in studies compared against another copy, an unresolved V gene accounts for under half, and the cause of the remainder is not known. V and J calls and clone size are copied from that table; D and trimming were computed from the DNA. A total of 120,000 to 150,000 clones appear in this sample, over 85% of them only once. 0.91% of the sample is taken by the ten largest.

The CDR3 starts with the cysteine, ends with the phenylalanine, and has 14 residues. Solely the CDR3 DNA is kept, with 42 bases framed from the first base. The germline V gene sets CDR1 to SGHAT and CDR2 to FQNNGV. The germline ends are 12 bases apart after V is trimmed by 2 bases and J by 4 bases. The sample's time point label, decoded: baseline before first vaccination. What the treatment or condition label conveys for this sample: meningococcal conjugate vaccine given as trial control. Vaccinee samples were obtained from the UK trials COV001 and COV002, which included a single-blind randomized controlled phase 2/3 trial of AZD1222 (ChAdOx1 nCoV-19) in healthy adults. For TCRbeta chain sequencing, PBMC samples were collected from trial participants at day 0 and at day 28 after the second dose. A remark on this clone: What this receptor recognizes is not known. No much larger clone exists at a distance of one base, and base qualities are not known.

This clonotype was obtained from an adult in good health. This receptor chain uses TRBV11-2 and TRBJ2-7; the D gene is unclear. The material sequenced was peripheral blood, taken on day 0 of MenACWY control vaccination. The CDR3 reads as follows: CASSLFARLYEQYF. The sequence in DNA is TGTGCCAGCAGCTTATTCGCAAGATTATACGAGCAGTACTTC.